These 20 T cell receptor beta chains originate from one sample sequenced in a study of cytotoxic CD8 clonotypes in ibrutinib-treated CLL. TCRdb's copy holds only in-frame clones and misses some; the assay was immunoSEQ multiplex PCR. The table records some 150,000 clones, 75% to 85% of them present only once. The sequences come from PBMCs, collected after 12 months of ibrutinib treatment. These receptors all come from a human donor with chronic lymphocytic leukemia.

This sequence joins TRBV18 and TRBJ2-7, with 8 bases that match TRBD2. Germline CDR1 is KGHSH and CDR2 is LQKENI. V shed 5 bases and J 0 bases; nucleotides not matched to a gene: 6. The CDR3 has 15 residues. The CDR3 DNA reads as TGTGCCAGCTCATCAACTAGCGGAAGCTCCTACGAGCAGTACTTC. Translated, it gives CASSSTSGSSYEQYF.

This clone was picked up a small number of times. J is TRBJ1-3 and V is TRBV28; 9 nucleotides align to TRBD1. The CDR3 covers 20 residues. V was clipped by 3 bases and J by 1 base; unmatched bases: 16. Germline-derived CDR1 and CDR2 are MDHEN and SYDVKM. The CDR3, as DNA: TGTGCCAGCAGTTTCTTACAGGGGGCGAACGGGCCCTTTTCTGGAAACACCATATATTTT. The encoded protein is CASSFLQGANGPFSGNTIYF.

The CDR3 loop is CASSTGPGIVTEAFF. DNA for the CDR3: TGTGCCAGCAGCACCGGTCCAGGAATTGTCACTGAAGCTTTCTTT. This chain links TRBV9 with TRBJ1-1; no definite D call. This CDR3 is built from 15 residues. V dropped 4 bases and J dropped 4 bases, with 17 bases sitting between them. The germline V gene encodes CDR1 SGDLS and CDR2 YYNGEE.

CDR3 nucleotide sequence: TGTGCCAGCAGCTTAGCGTTGGGCAGGGGGCTTGCCTATGGCTACACCTTC. It encodes CASSLALGRGLAYGYTF. The chain couples TRBV7-6 to TRBJ1-2; 8 positions agree with TRBD1. With V trimmed by 0 bases and J by 4 bases, 10 bases remained unmatched. The CDR3 contains 17 residues. Germline V gene lookup returns CDR1 SGHVS and CDR2 FNYEAQ.

The chain links TRBV5-1 to TRBJ2-5, with 10 bases aligning to TRBD1. There are 15 residues in the CDR3. In germline, CDR1 is SGHRS, CDR2 YFSETQ. V dropped 3 bases and J dropped 5; count of bases not matched to a gene: 7. CDR3: CASSSGTGEVETQYF. CDR3 in DNA: TGCGCCAGCAGCTCCGGGACAGGGGAGGTCGAGACCCAGTACTTC.

J is TRBJ2-3 and V is TRBV5-1; D remains ambiguous. Germline V lookup: CDR1 SGHRS, CDR2 YFSETQ. V lost 0 bases and J lost 4, with 6 bases in between. The CDR3 has 13 amino acids. The CDR3 spells CASSLEVADTQYF. CDR3 coding DNA: TGCGCCAGCAGCTTGGAAGTCGCAGATACGCAGTATTTT.

The J gene is TRBJ2-1, the V gene TRBV13; 11 positions match TRBD2. Looked up from germline, CDR1 is PRHDT and CDR2 is FYEKMQ (reference sequence). The junction had 9 bases not matched to a gene; V was cut back by 9 bases and J by 8 bases. The CDR3 runs to 14 residues. The CDR3 region is CASPLAGGRDEQFF. DNA for the CDR3: TGTGCCAGTCCCTTAGCGGGAGGGCGGGATGAGCAGTTCTTC. Variable domain in full (rest from reference TRBV13 and TRBJ2-1): AAGVIQSPRHLIKEKRETATLKCYPIPRHDTVYWYQQGPGQDPQFLISFYEKMQSDKGSIPDRFSAQQFSDYHSELNMSSLELGDSALYFCASPLAGGRDEQFFGPGTRLTVL.

V is TRBV30 and J is TRBJ2-2, with D tentatively TRBD1 (5 bases). Trimming took off 0 bases at V and 6 bases at J, with 14 bases between the two ends. The V gene's germline CDR1 is GTSNPN and CDR2 SVGIG (reference sequence). The CDR3 sequence is 15 residues long. The CDR3 coding sequence is TGTGCCTGGAGTGTACGTAGGGGCGGTTCCGGGGAGCTGTTTTTT. Residues: CAWSVRRGGSGELFF.

The chain joins TRBV27 to TRBJ2-5, with D tentatively TRBD1 (6 bases). Deletions cut 5 bases from V and 2 bases from J, with 12 bases between. CDR3 length: 14 amino acids. CDR1 is MNHEY and CDR2 is SMNVEV in the germline V gene (reference sequence). CDR3: CASSLYRVQETQYF. CDR3 DNA sequence: TGTGCCAGCAGTCTATACAGGGTTCAAGAGACCCAGTACTTC.

CDR3 coding DNA: TGTGCCATCGGGCTATACGAGCAGTACTTC. Residues: CAIGLYEQYF. This sequence joins TRBV10-3 and TRBJ2-7; D gene unclear. This CDR3 comprises 10 residues. Germline loops: CDR1 ENHRY, CDR2 SYGVKD. Trimming left V 8 bases short and J 4 bases short, with 6 bases between.

The V call is TRBV6-5, the J call TRBJ2-3; 9 bases agree with TRBD1. The CDR3 is made up of 16 amino acids. Trimming removed 0 bases from V and 3 bases from J; junction bases left unmatched: 4. CDR1 MNHEY and CDR2 SVGAGI come from the germline V gene. This CDR3 is CASSYSTGGWTDTQYF. Written as DNA, the CDR3 is TGTGCCAGCAGTTACTCGACAGGGGGTTGGACAGATACGCAGTATTTT.

This clone was detected only once. The V and J genes are TRBV9 and TRBJ1-1, with D hard to call. This CDR3 is built from 13 residues. Trimming took 4 bases from V and 7 from J, leaving 14 bases between them. Germline lookup yields CDR1 SGDLS and CDR2 YYNGEE. The CDR3 coding sequence is TGTGCCAGCAGCCCTCGGCCCGCGGGTGAAGCTTTCTTT. Its protein product is CASSPRPAGEAFF. Supplemented by reference TRBV9 and TRBJ1-1, the full variable domain reads DSGVTQTPKHLITATGQRVTLRCSPRSGDLSVYWYQQSLDQGLQFLIQYYNGEERAKGNILERFSAQQFPDLHSELNLSSLELGDSALYFCASSPRPAGEAFFGQGTRLTVV.

This rearrangement joins TRBV28 to TRBJ2-7, with TRBD2 identical over 12 bases. The trim removed 4 bases at V and 2 bases at J, leaving 9 bases unmatched. This CDR3 spans 17 amino acids. Germline V gene lookup returns CDR1 MDHEN and CDR2 SYDVKM. In nucleotides, the CDR3 is TGTGCCAGCAGTTCCCCGCTGACTAGCGGGGGAACCTACGAGCAGTACTTC. It yields the protein CASSSPLTSGGTYEQYF.

This chain uses TRBV30 with TRBJ2-7, with D possibly TRBD1 on 6 matching bases. The CDR3 covers 12 residues. The germline gives CDR1 GTSNPN, CDR2 SVGIG (reference sequence). With 1 base removed from V and 4 bases from J, the gap between germline ends came to 8 bases. CDR3 amino acids: CAWSGQGYEQYF. The CDR3 DNA follows: TGTGCCTGGAGTGGTCAGGGGTACGAGCAGTACTTC.

This chain links TRBV27 with TRBJ1-5; D uncertain. CDR3 length: 15 amino acids. Germline lookup yields CDR1 MNHEY and CDR2 SMNVEV (reference sequence). Between the trimmed V and J ends, which lost 3 bases and 0 bases, there was a span of 9 bases. CDR3 amino acids: CASSFNSYSNQPQHF. The CDR3 bases are TGTGCCAGCAGTTTTAACAGTTATAGCAATCAGCCCCAGCATTTT.

This chain joins TRBV12-5 and TRBJ1-5; D is undetermined. The CDR3 contains 11 residues. Germline V gene data show CDR1 as LGHNT and CDR2 as FRNRAP. Trimming shortened V by 2 bases and J by 4 bases, and 0 bases separated the two germline ends. The CDR3 reads CASGLNQPQHF. CDR3 nucleotide sequence: TGTGCTAGTGGTTTGAATCAGCCCCAGCATTTT. Together with reference TRBV12-5 and TRBJ1-5, the CDR3 gives the full variable domain: DARVTQTPRHKVTEMGQEVTMRCQPILGHNTVFWYRQTMMQGLELLAYFRNRAPLDDSGMPKDRFSAEMPDATLATLKIQPSEPRDSAVYFCASGLNQPQHFGDGTRLSIL.

The rearrangement links TRBV4-2 to TRBJ2-5, with TRBD1 matching over 9 bases. The CDR3 covers 18 residues. CDR1 is LGHNA and CDR2 is YNFKEQ in the germline V gene. Losses at the gene ends were 1 base for V and 5 bases for J; bases not matched to a gene: 14. The CDR3 protein is CASSQAQVMGQGKETQYF. CDR3 bases: TGTGCCAGCAGCCAAGCCCAGGTGATGGGACAGGGTAAGGAGACCCAGTACTTC.

The chain recombines TRBV19 with TRBJ2-5; TRBD2 agrees at 8 bases. The length of the CDR3 is 13 residues. Germline values: CDR1 LNHDA, CDR2 SQIVND (reference sequence). Losses at the gene ends were 6 bases for V and 4 bases for J; bases not matched to a gene: 4. The CDR3 loop is CASRSLAGETQYF. The CDR3 DNA follows: TGTGCCAGTAGGTCTCTAGCGGGAGAGACCCAGTACTTC.

This clone was counted only a few times. V usage is TRBV10-3 and J usage is TRBJ1-1, with 9 bases fitting TRBD1. The CDR3 contains 16 residues. Trimming took 5 bases from V and 2 from J; bases not matched to a gene: 9. Germline assignment: CDR1 ENHRY and CDR2 SYGVKD. CDR3 protein: CAISKTPGQGNTEAFF. CDR3 nucleotides: TGTGCCATCAGTAAAACACCGGGACAGGGAAACACTGAAGCTTTCTTT.

This clone turned up a few times. The gene calls are TRBV5-6 and TRBJ2-5; D unresolved. Trimming left V 0 bases short and J 4 bases short, with 1 base between. Germline V CDR1 and CDR2: SGHDT, YYEEEE. The CDR3 runs 11 residues. The CDR3 nucleotides are TGTGCCAGCAGCTTGGCAGAGACCCAGTACTTC. Its protein is CASSLAETQYF.